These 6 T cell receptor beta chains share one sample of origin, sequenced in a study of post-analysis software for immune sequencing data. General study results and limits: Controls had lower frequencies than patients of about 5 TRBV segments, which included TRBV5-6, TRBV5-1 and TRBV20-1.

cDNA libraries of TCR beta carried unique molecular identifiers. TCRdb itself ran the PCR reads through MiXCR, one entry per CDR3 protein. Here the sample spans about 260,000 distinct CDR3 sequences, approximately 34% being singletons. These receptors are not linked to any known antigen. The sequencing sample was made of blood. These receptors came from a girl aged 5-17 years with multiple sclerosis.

CDR3: CATSYETLGADTQYF. In DNA form, the CDR3 reads TGTGCCACCAGCTATGAGACCCTAGGCGCAGATACGCAGTATTTT. The chain links TRBV15 to TRBJ2-3; D is ambiguous. Trimming pared 5 bases from V and 4 bases from J, leaving 16 bases between. The CDR3 totals 15 residues. Germline V gene sequence: CDR1 LNHNV, CDR2 YYDKDF (reference sequence).

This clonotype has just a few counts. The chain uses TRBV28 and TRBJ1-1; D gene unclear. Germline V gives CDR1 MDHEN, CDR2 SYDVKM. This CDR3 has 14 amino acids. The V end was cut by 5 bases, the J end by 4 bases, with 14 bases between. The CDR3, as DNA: TGTGCCAGCAGTCCCTCCCCCCGAGTCACTGAAGCTTTCTTT. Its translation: CASSPSPRVTEAFF.

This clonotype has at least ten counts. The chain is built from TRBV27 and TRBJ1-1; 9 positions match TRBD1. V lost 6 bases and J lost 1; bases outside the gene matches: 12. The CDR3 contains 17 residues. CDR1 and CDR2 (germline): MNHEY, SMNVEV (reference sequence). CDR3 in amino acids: CASSLLQGAQRNTEAFF. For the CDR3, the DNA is TGTGCCAGCAGCCTTTTACAGGGGGCGCAGAGGAACACTGAAGCTTTCTTT.

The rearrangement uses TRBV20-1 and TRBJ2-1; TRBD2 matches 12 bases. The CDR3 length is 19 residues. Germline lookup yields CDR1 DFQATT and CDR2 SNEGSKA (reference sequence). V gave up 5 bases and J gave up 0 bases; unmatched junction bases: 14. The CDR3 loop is CSAPPGTSGLFSSYNEQFF. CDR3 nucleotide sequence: TGCAGTGCTCCCCCGGGGACTAGCGGGCTCTTCAGCTCCTACAATGAGCAGTTCTTC.

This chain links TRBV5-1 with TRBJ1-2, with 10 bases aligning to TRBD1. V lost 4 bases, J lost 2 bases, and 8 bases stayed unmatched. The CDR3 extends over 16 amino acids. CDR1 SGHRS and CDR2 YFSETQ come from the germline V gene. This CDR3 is CASSPTTGGGNYGYTF. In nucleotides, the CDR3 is TGCGCCAGCAGCCCGACGACAGGGGGCGGGAACTATGGCTACACCTTC.

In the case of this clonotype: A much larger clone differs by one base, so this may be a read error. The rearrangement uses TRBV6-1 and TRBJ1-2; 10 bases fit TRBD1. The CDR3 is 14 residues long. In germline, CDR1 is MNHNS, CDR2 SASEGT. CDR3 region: CASRLTGGKAGCTF. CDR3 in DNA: TGTGCCAGCAGGCTGACAGGGGGCAAGGCGGGCTGCACCTTC.